The 27 T cell receptor beta chains below all came from one sample that was sequenced in a study of blood T cell repertoires in COVID-19. Sequenced by immunoSEQ multiplex PCR; TCRdb stores in-frame clones only, minus some. The table lists about 260,000 clones, around 87% of them singletons. The sequenced material came from peripheral blood. The receptors were gathered from a woman aged 60-75 years with COVID-19, enrolled during active disease.

The rearrangement joins TRBV9 to TRBJ2-1, with TRBD2 matching 11 bases. This CDR3 has 15 amino acids. The germline V gene encodes CDR1 SGDLS and CDR2 YYNGEE. V lost 2 bases to trimming and J lost 5 bases; unmatched junction nucleotides: 3. The CDR3 region is CASSVGLAANNEQFF. DNA of the CDR3: TGTGCCAGCAGCGTGGGACTAGCGGCCAACAATGAGCAGTTCTTC.

This rearrangement joins TRBV6-5 to TRBJ1-4, with 9 bases lining up with TRBD1. Germline CDR1 is MNHEY and CDR2 is SVGAGI. CDR3 size: 13 residues. Unmatched junction bases numbered 3, after V lost 6 bases and J lost 7 bases. For the CDR3, the DNA is TGTGCCAGCAGACGGGACAGGGTTGAAAAACTGTTTTTT. Amino acid sequence: CASRRDRVEKLFF.

This clone turned up a few times. This chain joins TRBV19 and TRBJ1-5; D may be TRBD1 (6 bases). Deletions cut 4 bases from V and 5 bases from J, with 12 bases between. This CDR3 spans 14 amino acids. CDR1 and CDR2 (germline): LNHDA, SQIVND (reference sequence). CDR3 residues: CASSTRQAYQPQHF. DNA of the CDR3: TGTGCCAGTAGTACTCGACAGGCCTATCAGCCCCAGCATTTT.

The rearrangement joins TRBV28 to TRBJ2-2, with TRBD2 identical over 10 bases. The length of the CDR3 is 15 residues. Looked up from germline, CDR1 is MDHEN and CDR2 is SYDVKM. The V segment lost 4 bases and the J segment 7 bases; nucleotides outside the gene matches: 6. The chain's CDR3 is CASSSSGSHGGELFF. The CDR3 DNA sequence: TGTGCCAGCAGTTCTAGCGGGAGTCACGGCGGGGAGCTGTTTTTT. The whole variable domain, filled in from reference TRBV28 and TRBJ2-2, reads DVKVTQSSRYLVKRTGEKVFLECVQDMDHENMFWYRQDPGLGLRLIYFSYDVKMKEKGDIPEGYSVSREKKERFSLILESASTNQTSMYLCASSSSGSHGGELFFGEGSRLTVL.

The V and J genes are TRBV11-2 and TRBJ2-2; D unresolved. The CDR3 spans 14 residues. Germline CDR1 reads SGHAT; CDR2 reads FQNNGV. Trimming left V 0 bases short and J 2 bases short, with 4 bases between. The CDR3: CASSLDRNTGELFF. The CDR3 DNA is TGTGCCAGCAGCTTAGATAGAAACACCGGGGAGCTGTTTTTT.

The CDR3 sequence is CAGNWYNEQFF. The DNA of the CDR3 is TGTGCCGGTAACTGGTACAATGAGCAGTTCTTC. V usage is TRBV30 and J usage is TRBJ2-1; D gene ambiguous. Germline CDR1 reads GTSNPN; CDR2 reads SVGIG (reference sequence). The V end lost 8 bases, the J end lost 4 bases, and 9 bases lay between the germline ends. The CDR3 sequence is 11 residues long.

The rearrangement uses TRBV9 and TRBJ2-4; 11 bases agree with TRBD2. The CDR3 is 19 residues long. The germline V gene has CDR1 SGDLS and CDR2 YYNGEE. The V gene end was trimmed by 0 bases and the J gene end by 3 bases; junction bases not matched to a gene: 11. The CDR3 is CASSVGWTSGQASKNIQYF. The DNA of the CDR3 is TGTGCCAGCAGCGTAGGTTGGACTAGCGGGCAGGCGAGCAAAAACATTCAGTACTTC. Full variable domain (outside the CDR3, taken from reference TRBV9 and TRBJ2-4): DSGVTQTPKHLITATGQRVTLRCSPRSGDLSVYWYQQSLDQGLQFLIQYYNGEERAKGNILERFSAQQFPDLHSELNLSSLELGDSALYFCASSVGWTSGQASKNIQYFGAGTRLSVL.

This chain connects TRBV4-3 to TRBJ2-1; 7 bases map to TRBD2. Germline assignment: CDR1 LGHNA and CDR2 YSLEER. V lost 0 bases and J lost 8; bases outside the gene matches: 10. The CDR3 contains 16 residues. The CDR3 nucleotides are TGCGCCAGCAGCCAAGATAGCCAGCGGGAAGTCGATGAGCAGTTCTTC. Translating gives CASSQDSQREVDEQFF.

The gene calls are TRBV4-1 and TRBJ1-2; tentatively, D is TRBD1 (6 bases). The CDR3 length is 15 residues. CDR1 MGHRA and CDR2 YSYEKL come from the germline V gene. The V and J ends lost 4 bases and 6 bases respectively, with 18 bases between them. CDR3 loop: CASSLPYSRGNGYTF. The CDR3 DNA is TGCGCCAGCAGCCTTCCATATAGCAGGGGTAATGGCTACACCTTC.

The DNA of the CDR3 is TGTGCCAGCAGACAACAAGGGGGCTGGGGCTACACCTTC. Its translation is CASRQQGGWGYTF. The genes are TRBV4-2 and TRBJ1-2; the match to TRBD1 covers 7 bases. J was trimmed by 8 bases and V by 6 bases; bases with no gene match: 9. Germline V gene sequence: CDR1 LGHNA, CDR2 YNFKEQ. CDR3 length: 13 amino acids.

The chain recombines TRBV30 with TRBJ2-5; D is perhaps TRBD1 (5 bases). The CDR3 contains 14 residues. Germline CDR1 and CDR2: GTSNPN and SVGIG (reference sequence). V lost 0 bases and J 5 bases, leaving 13 bases between the germline ends. The CDR3 here is CAWSVQAPHETQYF. The DNA of the CDR3 is TGTGCCTGGAGTGTACAGGCCCCCCACGAGACCCAGTACTTC.

The CDR3 nucleotides are TGTGCCAGCAGTTACACAGACCCGACAGCTGAAGCTTTCTTT. This encodes CASSYTDPTAEAFF. V usage is TRBV6-6 and J usage is TRBJ1-1; possibly TRBD1 for D (5 bases). The CDR3 runs to 14 residues. Trimming shortened V by 2 bases and J by 6 bases, and 13 bases separated the two germline ends. Germline lookup yields CDR1 MNHNY and CDR2 SVGAGI (reference sequence).

This clone was detected only once. This chain connects TRBV19 to TRBJ1-1; 7 nucleotides line up with TRBD1. Unmatched junction bases numbered 7, after V lost 5 bases and J lost 4 bases. Germline V gene lookup returns CDR1 LNHDA and CDR2 SQIVND (reference sequence). The CDR3 spans 14 residues. This CDR3 is CASSQGVKGTEAFF. The CDR3 DNA follows: TGTGCCAGTAGTCAGGGGGTCAAGGGCACTGAAGCTTTCTTT.

The rearrangement links TRBV9 to TRBJ1-4; TRBD1 might be the D (5 bases). V lost 6 bases, J lost 12 bases, and 21 bases lay in between. CDR1 is SGDLS and CDR2 is YYNGEE in the germline V gene. The CDR3 sequence is 14 residues long. CDR3 DNA sequence: TGTGCCAGCACTGAAGATCAGGGTGCAAGTGAACTGTTTTTT. Its translation: CASTEDQGASELFF.

This chain links TRBV12-5 with TRBJ2-2; unclear D gene. Deletions cut 7 bases from V and 0 bases from J, with 15 bases between. The CDR3 is made up of 16 amino acids. Germline V gene sequence: CDR1 LGHNT, CDR2 FRNRAP. CDR3 loop: CASETIRTANTGELFF. In nucleotides, the CDR3 is TGTGCTAGTGAAACAATTCGAACAGCGAACACCGGGGAGCTGTTTTTT.

Worth noting for this clone: This specimen includes other DNA sequences encoding the same CDR3. The chain couples TRBV5-1 to TRBJ1-2; D gene uncertain. Trimming took 4 bases from V and 0 from J, leaving 7 bases between them. This CDR3 is 13 amino acids long. CDR1 and CDR2 (germline): SGHRS, YFSETQ. CDR3: CASSLSTNYGYTF. Here the CDR3 DNA reads TGCGCCAGCAGCCTGAGTACTAACTATGGCTACACCTTC.

J is TRBJ2-2 and V is TRBV3-1 (or the pseudogene TRBV3-2), with D possibly matching TRBD2 (5 bases). V was clipped by 4 bases and J by 6 bases, with 9 bases between them. CDR3 length equals 13 residues. The germline V gene encodes CDR1 LGHDT and CDR2 YNNKEL (reference sequence). This CDR3 is CASSRLAPGELFF. The CDR3 DNA is TGTGCCAGCAGCCGGCTAGCTCCCGGGGAGCTGTTTTTT.

The rearrangement uses TRBV19 and TRBJ1-1, with a weak D call TRBD1 (6 bases). V dropped 7 bases and J dropped 4 bases, with 16 bases sitting between them. This CDR3 comprises 14 residues. Germline V gene lookup returns CDR1 LNHDA and CDR2 SQIVND (reference sequence). CDR3: CASTKGGRVTEAFF. CDR3 in DNA: TGTGCCAGTACGAAAGGGGGGAGGGTCACTGAAGCTTTCTTT.

The chain has TRBV28 and TRBJ1-5, with D tentatively TRBD1 (6 bases). Trimming took off 7 bases at V and 0 bases at J, with 22 bases between the two ends. Per the germline V gene, CDR1 is MDHEN and CDR2 is SYDVKM. The CDR3 loop spans 18 amino acids. The DNA of the CDR3 is TGTGCCAGCACCCTGTCCCTTTTTGGACAGAATAGCAATCAGCCCCAGCATTTT. This gives the protein CASTLSLFGQNSNQPQHF.

CDR3 in DNA: TGTGCCAGCAGTCGCGGGGCCCGCACAGATACGCAGTATTTT. Its protein product is CASSRGARTDTQYF. The genes are TRBV3-1 (or the pseudogene TRBV3-2) and TRBJ2-3; possibly TRBD2 for D (6 bases). Germline CDR1 is LGHDT and CDR2 is YNNKEL (reference sequence). This CDR3 has 14 residues. The V end was cut by 6 bases, the J end by 1 base, with 11 bases between.

Note on this clone: A read error may produce the germline difference seen at one junction end. The V and J genes are TRBV19 and TRBJ1-3; 9 bases match TRBD1. The CDR3 has 15 residues. Germline values: CDR1 LNHDA, CDR2 SQIVND (reference sequence). CDR3 sequence: CASTIQGASGNTIYF. CDR3 sequence (DNA): TGTGCCAGTACTATACAGGGGGCCTCTGGAAACACCATATATTTT.

The CDR3 DNA sequence: TGTGCCAGCAGCGCCGGGACTACTAGCACAGATACGCAGTATTTT. Amino acids: CASSAGTTSTDTQYF. The chain couples TRBV9 to TRBJ2-3; 7 positions agree with TRBD2. The CDR3 runs to 15 residues. Looked up from germline, CDR1 is SGDLS and CDR2 is YYNGEE. Trimming took 3 bases from V and 0 from J; bases not matched to a gene: 4. Looking up the rest from reference TRBV9 and TRBJ2-3 gives the full variable domain: DSGVTQTPKHLITATGQRVTLRCSPRSGDLSVYWYQQSLDQGLQFLIQYYNGEERAKGNILERFSAQQFPDLHSELNLSSLELGDSALYFCASSAGTTSTDTQYFGPGTRLTVL.

The chain joins TRBV20-1 to TRBJ2-1; no reliable D call. Germline V lookup: CDR1 DFQATT, CDR2 SNEGSKA (reference sequence). This CDR3 region has 8 residues. CDR3 nucleotide sequence: TGCGGGCTCTTGGGGCAGTTCTTC. This encodes CGLLGQFF.

This sequence joins TRBV6-5 and TRBJ2-7, with D unclear. The CDR3 sequence is 15 residues long. Trimming stripped 7 bases from V and 0 bases from J, with 16 bases between. Germline V gene sequence: CDR1 MNHEY, CDR2 SVGAGI. CDR3 sequence: CASTHTASSSYEQYF. The CDR3 DNA is TGTGCCAGCACCCATACCGCCTCGAGCTCCTACGAGCAGTACTTC.

This chain joins TRBV6-6 and TRBJ1-2, with D tentatively TRBD1 (5 bases). The germline V and J ends were trimmed by 3 bases and 4 bases, with 18 bases remaining between them. Germline V CDR1 and CDR2: MNHNY, SVGAGI (reference sequence). This CDR3 is 16 amino acids long. DNA of the CDR3: TGTGCCAGCAGTTATCATCCCAATACAGGATCCTATGGCTACACCTTC. It specifies CASSYHPNTGSYGYTF.

The rearrangement uses TRBV7-6 and TRBJ2-3, with TRBD2 identical over 14 bases. CDR1 and CDR2 from the germline V gene are SGHVS and FNYEAQ. This CDR3 has 17 residues. The junction had 2 bases not matched to a gene; V was cut back by 1 base and J by 2 bases. The CDR3 protein is CASSLGTSGRHTDTQYF. CDR3 coding DNA: TGTGCCAGCAGCTTAGGGACTAGCGGGAGGCACACAGATACGCAGTATTTT. The full variable domain, in which reference TRBV7-6 and TRBJ2-3 provide the parts outside the CDR3, is GAGVSQSPRYKVTKRGQDVALRCDPISGHVSLYWYRQALGQGPEFLTYFNYEAQQDKSGLPNDRFSAERPEGSISTLTIQRTEQRDSAMYRCASSLGTSGRHTDTQYFGPGTRLTVL.

The V and J genes are TRBV6-5 and TRBJ1-1, with TRBD1 identical over 8 bases. This CDR3 is 15 amino acids long. CDR1 is MNHEY and CDR2 is SVGAGI in the germline V gene. Trimming at V came to 5 bases and at J to 0 bases, leaving 5 bases not matched to a gene. This CDR3 is CASSHGTGLNTEAFF. The CDR3 region has the DNA TGTGCCAGCAGTCATGGGACAGGCCTGAACACTGAAGCTTTCTTT.